Following are 22 T cell receptor beta chains from one sample sequenced in a study of chemoradiotherapy in HPV16-positive cancers. Only in-frame clones appear in the TCRdb table, and some are missing; sequencing was by immunoSEQ multiplex PCR. The sample lists fewer than 5,500 clones; more than 65% were seen once. Sequenced material: tumor tissue, taken from a patient who underwent chemoradiotherapy. The receptors were gathered from a human donor with HPV-associated anogenital cancer.

This clone was seen a handful of times. This chain links TRBV28 with TRBJ2-2, with 13 bases identical to TRBD2. The CDR3 covers 18 residues. J lost 7 bases, V lost 5 bases, and 13 bases had no gene match. Germline lookup yields CDR1 MDHEN and CDR2 SYDVKM. CDR3 nucleotide sequence: TGTGCCAGCAGTCGGCCCCTGGGACTAGCGGGAAGGGGCGGGGAGCTGTTTTTT. Encoded protein: CASSRPLGLAGRGGELFF.

In its sample, this clone was seen a few times. The rearrangement joins TRBV1 to TRBJ2-7. TRBV1 constitutes a pseudogene. CDR3 size: 13 residues. CDR3 sequence reads: CTSSQDTSGEQYF. Here the CDR3 DNA reads TGCACCAGCAGCCAAGATACAAGTGGGGAGCAGTACTTC.

The J gene is TRBJ2-7, the V gene TRBV4-1; TRBD1 aligns across 9 bases. Per the germline V gene, CDR1 is MGHRA and CDR2 is YSYEKL. V lost 0 bases and J lost 7; bases outside the gene matches: 10. CDR3 length: 16 residues. CDR3 in amino acids: CASSQETGTGSGEQYF. The CDR3 DNA sequence: TGCGCCAGCAGCCAAGAAACCGGGACAGGGTCGGGAGAGCAGTACTTC.

The chain combines TRBV19 with TRBJ2-3, with TRBD2 matching over 13 bases. The V gene end was trimmed by 5 bases and the J gene end by 8 bases; junction bases not matched to a gene: 4. Germline loops: CDR1 LNHDA, CDR2 SQIVND (reference sequence). The CDR3 totals 14 residues. The CDR3 loop is CASSGLAGAGTQYF. DNA for the CDR3: TGTGCCAGTAGTGGACTAGCGGGAGCCGGTACGCAGTATTTT.

The chain carries TRBV28 and TRBJ1-1; TRBD1 matches 7 bases. The germline V gene encodes CDR1 MDHEN and CDR2 SYDVKM. This CDR3 spans 19 amino acids. The V segment lost 2 bases and the J segment 0 bases; nucleotides outside the gene matches: 15. The CDR3 DNA reads TGTGCCAGCAGTTTACCATCCAACAGGGGCGCCCGACTGAACACTGAAGCTTTCTTT. Its protein is CASSLPSNRGARLNTEAFF.

V usage is TRBV7-8 and J usage is TRBJ2-1; 12 bases fit TRBD2. CDR3 length: 16 residues. The V segment lost 4 bases and the J segment 6 bases; nucleotides outside the gene matches: 7. Germline CDR1 is SGHVS and CDR2 is FQNEAQ. The CDR3 loop is CASSSSTSGSGNEQFF. The DNA for the CDR3 is TGTGCCAGCAGCTCTTCGACTAGCGGGAGTGGCAATGAGCAGTTCTTC.

The rearrangement links TRBV28 to TRBJ2-1; D remains unclear. The CDR3 length is 12 residues. The V gene lost 4 bases and the J gene lost 5 bases, with 6 bases spanning the gap. From germline, CDR1 is MDHEN and CDR2 SYDVKM. CDR3 DNA sequence: TGTGCCAGCAGTTATAACAACAATGAGCAGTTCTTC. Its protein product is CASSYNNNEQFF.

In this sample, this clone turned up a few times. The chain uses TRBV7-9 and TRBJ1-1; 9 positions match TRBD1. This CDR3 spans 15 amino acids. The V gene end was trimmed by 5 bases and the J gene end by 2 bases; junction bases not matched to a gene: 6. The germline V gene has CDR1 SEHNR and CDR2 FQNEAQ (reference sequence). This chain's CDR3 is CASSGWTGDNTEAFF. For the CDR3, the DNA is TGTGCCAGCAGCGGGTGGACAGGGGACAACACTGAAGCTTTCTTT.

This clone was observed a few times. V usage is TRBV7-3 and J usage is TRBJ2-3; 8 bases match TRBD2. The CDR3 consists of 15 residues. V lost 5 bases, J lost 3 bases, and 7 bases stayed unmatched. From germline, CDR1 is SGHTA and CDR2 FQGTGA. For the CDR3, the DNA is TGTGCCAGCAGCGCCACTAGCGGCGAAACAGATACGCAGTATTTT. Amino acids: CASSATSGETDTQYF.

This chain uses TRBV19 with TRBJ2-7, with D tentatively TRBD1 or TRBD2 (5 bases each). With 5 bases removed from V and 3 bases from J, the gap between germline ends came to 20 bases. The V gene's germline CDR1 is LNHDA and CDR2 SQIVND (reference sequence). The CDR3 loop spans 16 amino acids. CDR3 amino acids: CASSPRLKRGIYEQYF. In DNA form, the CDR3 reads TGTGCCAGTAGTCCTCGACTGAAGAGGGGTATCTACGAGCAGTACTTC.

The rearrangement links TRBV30 to TRBJ1-2; 10 bases are a match to TRBD1. The junction had 5 bases not matched to a gene; V was cut back by 5 bases and J by 8 bases. The CDR3 has 12 residues. Germline V gene data show CDR1 as GTSNPN and CDR2 as SVGIG (reference sequence). The CDR3 sequence: CAWGDRGQGYTF. CDR3 DNA sequence: TGTGCCTGGGGGGACAGGGGACAGGGCTACACCTTC.

This chain links TRBV7-2 with TRBJ2-2; TRBD1 matches at 10 bases. The ends lost 1 base at V and 5 bases at J; junction bases unmatched: 13. Germline CDR1 is SGHTA and CDR2 is FQGNSA. The length of the CDR3 is 19 residues. The CDR3 is CASSLVSLWGQGRTGELFF. The CDR3 bases are TGTGCCAGCAGCTTAGTATCCCTGTGGGGACAGGGGCGAACCGGGGAGCTGTTTTTT.

The chain recombines TRBV6-6 with TRBJ2-1, with D possibly being TRBD2 (5 bases). The CDR3 is made up of 14 amino acids. V was shortened by 6 bases and J by 4 bases, with 13 bases between the two germline ends. CDR1 is MNHNY and CDR2 is SVGAGI in the germline V gene (reference sequence). This chain's CDR3 is CASSPSFQYNEQFF. The CDR3 DNA reads as TGTGCCAGCAGCCCTAGCTTTCAATACAATGAGCAGTTCTTC.

V and J are TRBV10-1 and TRBJ2-7; 9 bases fit TRBD1. The CDR3 has 14 residues. The J segment lost 3 bases and the V segment lost 3 bases, leaving 3 bases of the junction unmatched. Germline V gene data show CDR1 as WNHNN and CDR2 as SYGVQD (reference sequence). Written as DNA, the CDR3 is TGCGCCAGCAGTGAAGGGACAGGGTTCTACGAGCAGTACTTC. It specifies CASSEGTGFYEQYF.

The V call is TRBV19, the J call TRBJ2-4, with D uncertain. The CDR3 covers 16 residues. The V end lost 4 bases, the J end lost 8 bases, and 21 bases lay between the germline ends. CDR1 is LNHDA, CDR2 SQIVND, per germline (reference sequence). The CDR3 DNA reads TGTGCCAGTAGTAAACAGTTGGGCAGGTTCATGGACATTCAGTACTTC. Translating gives CASSKQLGRFMDIQYF.

V gene TRBV7-8 combines with J gene TRBJ2-7; D gene uncertain. The V end lost 2 bases, the J end lost 0 bases, and 11 bases lay between the germline ends. The CDR3 contains 15 residues. Germline assignment: CDR1 SGHVS and CDR2 FQNEAQ. The CDR3 DNA is TGTGCCAGCAGCTTATCACAGACCAGCTCCTACGAGCAGTACTTC. Encoded protein: CASSLSQTSSYEQYF.

The V gene is TRBV2, the J gene TRBJ1-5, with 7 nucleotides matching TRBD1. The germline gives CDR1 SNHLY, CDR2 FYNNEI. The ends lost 5 bases at V and 3 bases at J; junction bases unmatched: 7. The CDR3 contains 15 residues. The CDR3 sequence: CASSNQGGHNQPQHF. The DNA for the CDR3 is TGTGCCAGCAGTAACCAGGGGGGCCACAATCAGCCCCAGCATTTT.

This clone has only a few counts. The V gene is TRBV20-1, the J gene TRBJ1-2, with a possible D match to TRBD1 (5 bases). The CDR3 totals 11 residues. In germline, CDR1 is DFQATT, CDR2 SNEGSKA (reference sequence). V shed 7 bases and J shed 6 bases, with 12 bases lying between them. Here the CDR3 DNA reads TGCAGTGGAGGGGATAGGGATGGCTACACCTTC. Encoded protein: CSGGDRDGYTF.

This clone has more than one count but fewer than ten. The rearrangement links TRBV25-1 to TRBJ2-7; no clear D. The CDR3 runs to 12 residues. From germline, CDR1 is MGHDK and CDR2 SYGVNS. V was clipped by 2 bases and J by 4 bases, with 6 bases between them. The CDR3 here is CASSEAGYEQYF. CDR3 coding DNA: TGTGCCAGCAGTGAAGCCGGTTACGAGCAGTACTTC.

Only one count was recorded for this clone. The chain joins TRBV5-1 to TRBJ2-1; 7 bases map to TRBD2. The V segment lost 6 bases and the J segment 8 bases; nucleotides outside the gene matches: 14. The CDR3 runs to 15 residues. Germline CDR1 SGHRS, CDR2 YFSETQ. CDR3 amino acids: CASTRDYGITDEQFF. Written as DNA, the CDR3 is TGCGCCAGCACCCGGGACTACGGCATAACGGATGAGCAGTTCTTC. The variable domain in full, with the rest retrieved from reference TRBV5-1 and TRBJ2-1, is KAGVTQTPRYLIKTRGQQVTLSCSPISGHRSVSWYQQTPGQGLQFLFEYFSETQRNKGNFPGRFSGRQFSNSRSEMNVSTLELGDSALYLCASTRDYGITDEQFFGPGTRLTVL.

This rearrangement joins TRBV7-9 to TRBJ2-7; 9 bases line up with TRBD1. The CDR3 consists of 13 residues. V lost 5 bases and J lost 3; bases outside the gene matches: 2. Germline CDR1 reads SEHNR; CDR2 reads FQNEAQ (reference sequence). CDR3 in DNA: TGTGCCAGCAGCCGGACAGGGGACTACGAGCAGTACTTC. This translates into CASSRTGDYEQYF.

This clone came up once. J is TRBJ2-5 and V is TRBV5-1; no definite D call. Near its end, the DNA agrees better with TRBJ2-7, so the J call may be wrong. Germline assignment: CDR1 SGHRS and CDR2 YFSETQ. The CDR3 covers 12 residues. Here the CDR3 reads CASSLDRGEQYF. DNA for the CDR3: TGCGCCAGCAGCTTGGACCGAGGCGAGCAGTACTTC.